The clone carrying this TCR beta chain has ten or more counts. This entry is derived from a study of metastatic and nonmetastatic thyroid tumors. Study details: Malignant and benign thyroid patients had repertoires compared in peripheral blood and tumor or nodule tissue.

TCRdb re-called the PCR reads with MiXCR. The sample holds about 53,000 clones, roughly 22% seen once. Thyroid surgery took place with no prior treatment in any patient. Germline loops: CDR1 SGHDT, CDR2 YYEEEE. The CDR3 consists of 14 residues. Trimming removed 3 bases at V and 4 bases at J, with 13 bases between. This rearrangement joins TRBV5-6 to TRBJ2-5, with D possibly being TRBD2 (6 bases). The TCR was taken from a female donor with papillary thyroid cancer or a benign thyroid nodule (not recorded which). Some clones in this sample may be carry-over from other donors' samples. Sequencing was carried out using blood. In nucleotides, the CDR3 is TGTGCCAGCAGCTCGGACTACGGGGGAGAGACCCAGTACTTC. Its translation is CASSSDYGGETQYF.